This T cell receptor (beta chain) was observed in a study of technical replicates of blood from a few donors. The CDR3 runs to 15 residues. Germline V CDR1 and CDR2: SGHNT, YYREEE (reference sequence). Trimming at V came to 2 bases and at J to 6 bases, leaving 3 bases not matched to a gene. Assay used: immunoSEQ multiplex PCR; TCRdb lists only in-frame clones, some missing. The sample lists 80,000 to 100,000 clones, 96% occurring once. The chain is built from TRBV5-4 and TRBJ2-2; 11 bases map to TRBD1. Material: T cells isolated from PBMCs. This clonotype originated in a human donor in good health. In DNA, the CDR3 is TGTGCCAGCAGCTTACAGGGACAGGGGGCCGGGGAGCTGTTTTTT. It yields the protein CASSLQGQGAGELFF.